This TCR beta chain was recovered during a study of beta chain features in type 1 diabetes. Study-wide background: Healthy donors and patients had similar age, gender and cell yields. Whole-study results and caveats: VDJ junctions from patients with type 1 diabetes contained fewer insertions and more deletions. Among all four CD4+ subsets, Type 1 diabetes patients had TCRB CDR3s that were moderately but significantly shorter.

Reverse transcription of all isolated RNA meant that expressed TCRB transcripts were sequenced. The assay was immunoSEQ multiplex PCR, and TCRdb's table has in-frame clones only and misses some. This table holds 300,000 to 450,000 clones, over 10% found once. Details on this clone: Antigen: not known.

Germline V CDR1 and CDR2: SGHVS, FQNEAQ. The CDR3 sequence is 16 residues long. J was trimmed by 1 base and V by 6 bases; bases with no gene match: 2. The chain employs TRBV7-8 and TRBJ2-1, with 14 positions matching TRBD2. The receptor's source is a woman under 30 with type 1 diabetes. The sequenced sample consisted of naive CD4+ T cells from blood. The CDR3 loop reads CASRGLAGASYNEQFF. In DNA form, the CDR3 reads TGTGCCAGCAGGGGACTAGCGGGGGCATCCTACAATGAGCAGTTCTTC.